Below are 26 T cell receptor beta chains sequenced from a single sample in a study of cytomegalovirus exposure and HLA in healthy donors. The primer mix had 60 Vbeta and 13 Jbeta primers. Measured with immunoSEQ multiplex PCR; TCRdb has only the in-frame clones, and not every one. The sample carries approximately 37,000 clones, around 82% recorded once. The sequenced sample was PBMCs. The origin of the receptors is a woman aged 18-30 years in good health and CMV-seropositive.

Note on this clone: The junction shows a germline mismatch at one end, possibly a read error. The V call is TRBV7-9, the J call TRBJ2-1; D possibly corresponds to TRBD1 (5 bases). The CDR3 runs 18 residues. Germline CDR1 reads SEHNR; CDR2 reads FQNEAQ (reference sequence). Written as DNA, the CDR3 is TGTTCCAGCAGCTTAGTAAGGAAGGGGCTGCGCTCCTACAATGAGCAGTTCTTC. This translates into CSSSLVRKGLRSYNEQFF.

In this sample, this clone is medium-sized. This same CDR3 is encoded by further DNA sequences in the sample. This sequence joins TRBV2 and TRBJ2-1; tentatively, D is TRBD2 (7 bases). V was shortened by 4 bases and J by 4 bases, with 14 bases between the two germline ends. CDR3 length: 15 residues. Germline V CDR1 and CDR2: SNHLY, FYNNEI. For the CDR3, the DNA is TGTGCCAGCAGTGCTGGACGGGGGGCGTACAATGAGCAGTTCTTC. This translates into CASSAGRGAYNEQFF. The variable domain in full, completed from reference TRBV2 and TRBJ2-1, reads EPEVTQTPSHQVTQMGQEVILRCVPISNHLYFYWYRQILGQKVEFLVSFYNNEISEKSEIFDDQFSVERPDGSNFTLKIRSTKLEDSAMYFCASSAGRGAYNEQFFGPGTRLTVL.

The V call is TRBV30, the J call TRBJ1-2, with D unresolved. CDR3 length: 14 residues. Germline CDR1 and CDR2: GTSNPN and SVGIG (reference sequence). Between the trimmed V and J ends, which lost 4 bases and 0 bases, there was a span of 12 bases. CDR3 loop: CAWIPRLANYGYTF. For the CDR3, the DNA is TGTGCCTGGATCCCTCGACTAGCTAACTATGGCTACACCTTC.

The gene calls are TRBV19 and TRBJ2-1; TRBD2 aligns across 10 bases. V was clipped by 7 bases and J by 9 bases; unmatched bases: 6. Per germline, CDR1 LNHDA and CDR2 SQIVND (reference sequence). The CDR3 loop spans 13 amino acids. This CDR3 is CASNALAGAEQFF. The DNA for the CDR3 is TGTGCCAGTAATGCCCTAGCGGGAGCTGAGCAGTTCTTC. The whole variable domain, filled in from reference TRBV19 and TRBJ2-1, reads DGGITQSPKYLFRKEGQNVTLSCEQNLNHDAMYWYRQDPGQGLRLIYYSQIVNDFQKGDIAEGYSVSREKKESFPLTVTSAQKNPTAFYLCASNALAGAEQFFGPGTRLTVL.

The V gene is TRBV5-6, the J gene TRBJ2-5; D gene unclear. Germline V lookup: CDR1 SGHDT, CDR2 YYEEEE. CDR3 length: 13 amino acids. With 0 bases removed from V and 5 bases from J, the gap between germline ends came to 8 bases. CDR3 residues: CASSLGLLETQYF. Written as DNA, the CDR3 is TGTGCCAGCAGCTTGGGTTTACTGGAGACCCAGTACTTC. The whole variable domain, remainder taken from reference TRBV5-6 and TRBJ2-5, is DAGVTQSPTHLIKTRGQQVTLRCSPKSGHDTVSWYQQALGQGPQFIFQYYEEEERQRGNFPDRFSGHQFPNYSSELNVNALLLGDSALYLCASSLGLLETQYFGPGTRLLVL.

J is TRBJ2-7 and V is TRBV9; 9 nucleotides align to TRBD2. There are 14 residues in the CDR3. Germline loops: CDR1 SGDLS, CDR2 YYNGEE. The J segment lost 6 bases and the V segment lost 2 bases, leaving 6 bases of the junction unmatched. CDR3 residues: CASSVIAGAGEQYF. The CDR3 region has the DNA TGTGCCAGCAGCGTGATAGCGGGAGCCGGCGAGCAGTACTTC.

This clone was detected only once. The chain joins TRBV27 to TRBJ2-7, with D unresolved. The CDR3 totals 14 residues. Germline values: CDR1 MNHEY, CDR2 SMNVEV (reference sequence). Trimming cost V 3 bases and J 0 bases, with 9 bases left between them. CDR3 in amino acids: CASSFSTPSYEQYF. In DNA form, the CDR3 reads TGTGCCAGCAGTTTTTCAACACCCTCCTACGAGCAGTACTTC.

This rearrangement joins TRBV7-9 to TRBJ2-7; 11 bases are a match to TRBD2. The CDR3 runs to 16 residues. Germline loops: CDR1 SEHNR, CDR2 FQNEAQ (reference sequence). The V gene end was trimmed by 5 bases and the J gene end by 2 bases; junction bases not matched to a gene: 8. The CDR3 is CASSLSLTSGTYEQYF. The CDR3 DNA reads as TGTGCCAGCAGCCTGTCCCTGACTAGCGGGACCTACGAGCAGTACTTC. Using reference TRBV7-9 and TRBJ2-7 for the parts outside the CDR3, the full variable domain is DTGVSQNPRHKITKRGQNVTFRCDPISEHNRLYWYRQTLGQGPEFLTYFQNEAQLEKSRLLSDRFSAERPKGSFSTLEIQRTEQGDSAMYLCASSLSLTSGTYEQYFGPGTRLTVT.

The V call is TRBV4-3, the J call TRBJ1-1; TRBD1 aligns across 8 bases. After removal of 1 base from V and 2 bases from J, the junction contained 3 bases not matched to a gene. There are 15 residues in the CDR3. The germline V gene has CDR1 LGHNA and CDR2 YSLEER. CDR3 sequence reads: CASSQGDRKNTEAFF. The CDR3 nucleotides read TGCGCCAGCAGCCAAGGGGACAGGAAAAACACTGAAGCTTTCTTT.

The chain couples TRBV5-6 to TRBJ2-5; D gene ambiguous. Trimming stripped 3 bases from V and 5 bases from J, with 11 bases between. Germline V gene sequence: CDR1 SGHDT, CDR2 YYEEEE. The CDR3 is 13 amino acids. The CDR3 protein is CASSSWVGETQYF. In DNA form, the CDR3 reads TGTGCCAGCAGCTCATGGGTCGGGGAGACCCAGTACTTC.

The CDR3 reads CASSLGGSSGNTIYF. CDR3 nucleotides: TGCGCCAGCAGCTTGGGCGGGTCCTCTGGAAACACCATATATTTT. This chain uses TRBV5-1 with TRBJ1-3; D gene uncertain. CDR1 SGHRS and CDR2 YFSETQ come from the germline V gene. Trimming cost V 0 bases and J 0 bases, with 7 bases left between them. This CDR3 region has 15 residues.

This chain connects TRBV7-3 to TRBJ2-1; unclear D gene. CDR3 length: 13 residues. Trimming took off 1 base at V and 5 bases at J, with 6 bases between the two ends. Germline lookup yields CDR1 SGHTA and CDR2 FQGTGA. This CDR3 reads CASSLNRDNEQFF. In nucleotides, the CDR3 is TGTGCCAGCAGCTTAAACAGAGACAATGAGCAGTTCTTC.

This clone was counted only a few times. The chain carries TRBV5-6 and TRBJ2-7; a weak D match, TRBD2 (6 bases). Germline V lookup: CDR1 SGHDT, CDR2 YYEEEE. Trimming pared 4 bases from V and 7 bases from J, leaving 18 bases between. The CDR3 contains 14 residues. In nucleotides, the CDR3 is TGTGCCAGCAGCGAGACGGACTACATAGGGGAGCAGTACTTC. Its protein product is CASSETDYIGEQYF.

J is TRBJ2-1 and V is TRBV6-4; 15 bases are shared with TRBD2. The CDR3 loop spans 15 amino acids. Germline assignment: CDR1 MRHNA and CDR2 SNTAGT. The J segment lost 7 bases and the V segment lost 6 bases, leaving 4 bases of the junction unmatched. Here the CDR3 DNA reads TGTGCCAGCAGCCTCGGACTAGCGGGAGGGAATGAGCAGTTCTTC. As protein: CASSLGLAGGNEQFF.

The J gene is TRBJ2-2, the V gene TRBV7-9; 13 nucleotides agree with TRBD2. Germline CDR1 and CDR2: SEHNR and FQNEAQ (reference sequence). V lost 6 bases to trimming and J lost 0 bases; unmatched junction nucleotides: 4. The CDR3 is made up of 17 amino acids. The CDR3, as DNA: TGTGCCAGCAGGACTAGCGGGGGGATAGCGAACACCGGGGAGCTGTTTTTT. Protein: CASRTSGGIANTGELFF.

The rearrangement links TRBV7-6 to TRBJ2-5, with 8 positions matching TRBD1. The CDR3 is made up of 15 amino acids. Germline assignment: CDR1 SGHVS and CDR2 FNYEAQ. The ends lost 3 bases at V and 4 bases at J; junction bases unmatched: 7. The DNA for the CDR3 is TGTGCCAGCAGCTTGGGAACCGACAGGGGAGAGACCCAGTACTTC. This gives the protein CASSLGTDRGETQYF.

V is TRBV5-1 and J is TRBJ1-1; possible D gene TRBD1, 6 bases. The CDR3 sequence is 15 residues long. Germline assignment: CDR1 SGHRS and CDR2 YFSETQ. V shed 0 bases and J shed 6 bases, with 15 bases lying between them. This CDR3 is CASSLEGRGLSEAFF. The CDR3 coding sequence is TGCGCCAGCAGCTTGGAGGGCAGGGGATTGTCTGAAGCTTTCTTT.

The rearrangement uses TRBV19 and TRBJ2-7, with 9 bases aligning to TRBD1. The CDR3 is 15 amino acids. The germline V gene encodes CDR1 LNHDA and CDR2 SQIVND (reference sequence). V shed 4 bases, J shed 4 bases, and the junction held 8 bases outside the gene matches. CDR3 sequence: CASSTKQGARYEQYF. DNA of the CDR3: TGTGCCAGTAGTACCAAACAGGGGGCACGTTACGAGCAGTACTTC.

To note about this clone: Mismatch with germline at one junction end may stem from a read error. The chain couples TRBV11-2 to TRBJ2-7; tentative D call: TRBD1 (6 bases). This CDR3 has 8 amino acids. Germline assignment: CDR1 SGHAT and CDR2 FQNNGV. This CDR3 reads CASRWGHF. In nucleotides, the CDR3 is TGTGCCAGCCGATGGGGGCACTTC.

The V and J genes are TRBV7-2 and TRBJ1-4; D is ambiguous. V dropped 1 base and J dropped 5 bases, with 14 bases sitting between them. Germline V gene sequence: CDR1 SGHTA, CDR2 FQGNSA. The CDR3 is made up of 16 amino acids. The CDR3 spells CASSLVADAYNEKLFF. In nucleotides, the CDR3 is TGTGCCAGCAGCTTAGTAGCCGACGCTTACAATGAAAAACTGTTTTTT.

The CDR3 loop reads CASTEAGADEQYF. The CDR3 DNA follows: TGTGCCAGCACGGAAGCGGGAGCGGATGAGCAGTACTTC. The chain has TRBV28 and TRBJ2-7, with 8 positions matching TRBD2. The V and J ends lost 7 bases and 7 bases, in that order; junction bases with no gene match: 9. Germline V gives CDR1 MDHEN, CDR2 SYDVKM. The CDR3 sequence is 13 residues long.

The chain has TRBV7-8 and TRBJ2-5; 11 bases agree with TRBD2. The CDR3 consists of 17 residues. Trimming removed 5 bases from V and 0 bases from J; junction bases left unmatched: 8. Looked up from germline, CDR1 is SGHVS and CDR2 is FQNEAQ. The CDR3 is CASSQRLAGRYQETQYF. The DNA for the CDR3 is TGTGCCAGCAGCCAACGACTAGCGGGAAGGTACCAAGAGACCCAGTACTTC. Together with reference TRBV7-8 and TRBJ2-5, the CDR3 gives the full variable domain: GAGVSQSPRYKVAKRGQDVALRCDPISGHVSLFWYQQALGQGPEFLTYFQNEAQLDKSGLPSDRFFAERPEGSVSTLKIQRTQQEDSAVYLCASSQRLAGRYQETQYFGPGTRLLVL.

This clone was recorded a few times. CDR3 bases: TGTGCCAGCAGTTACCTTTTGCAGGGGTCGTACCCCCAGCATTTT. It encodes CASSYLLQGSYPQHF. The chain uses TRBV6-5 and TRBJ1-5, with D possibly TRBD1 on 6 matching bases. The CDR3 is 15 residues long. Germline V gene sequence: CDR1 MNHEY, CDR2 SVGAGI. Trimming removed 2 bases from V and 10 bases from J, with 18 bases in between.

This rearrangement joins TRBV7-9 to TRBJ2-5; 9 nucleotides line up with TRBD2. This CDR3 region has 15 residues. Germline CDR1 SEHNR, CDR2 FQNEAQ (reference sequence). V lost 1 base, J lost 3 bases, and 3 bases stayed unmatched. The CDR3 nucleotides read TGTGCCAGCAGCTTAGGTCCTAGCGGGGAAGAGACCCAGTACTTC. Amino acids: CASSLGPSGEETQYF.

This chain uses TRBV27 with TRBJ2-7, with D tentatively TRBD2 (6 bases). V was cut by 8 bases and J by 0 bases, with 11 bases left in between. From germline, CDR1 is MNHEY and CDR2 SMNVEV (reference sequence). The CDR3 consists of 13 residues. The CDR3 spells CASAVGSSYEQYF. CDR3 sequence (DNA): TGTGCCAGCGCCGTCGGGAGCTCCTACGAGCAGTACTTC.

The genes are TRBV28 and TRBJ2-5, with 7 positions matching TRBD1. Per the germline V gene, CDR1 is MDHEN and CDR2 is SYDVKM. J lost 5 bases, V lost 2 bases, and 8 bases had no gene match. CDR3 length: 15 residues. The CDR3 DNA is TGTGCCAGCAGTTTAGCTAACAGGGGTCGGGAGACCCAGTACTTC. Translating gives CASSLANRGRETQYF. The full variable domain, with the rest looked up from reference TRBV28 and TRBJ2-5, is DVKVTQSSRYLVKRTGEKVFLECVQDMDHENMFWYRQDPGLGLRLIYFSYDVKMKEKGDIPEGYSVSREKKERFSLILESASTNQTSMYLCASSLANRGRETQYFGPGTRLLVL.